Below, 21 T cell receptor beta chains from the same sample are listed, as sequenced in a study of vaccination effects on CD4 cells after COVID-19. Before sequencing took place, the ViraFEST assay used viral peptide pools to expand antigen-specific CD4+ T cells. Isolation of CD4+ T cells took place after about 10 days of culture. Subjects were given two BNT162b2 or mRNA-1273 vaccine doses. Their antigens remain unidentified. The data were produced by immunoSEQ multiplex PCR, yet TCRdb's version contains in-frame clones alone and is incomplete. Of some 25,000 clones listed, more than 60% are singletons. The source was CD4+ T cells from PBMCs cultured with SARS-CoV-2 spike peptides, collected after COVID-19 vaccination. The receptors were gathered from a human donor who received a COVID-19 vaccine.

This clone ranks as large. V usage is TRBV19 and J usage is TRBJ2-1; the match to TRBD2 covers 8 bases. The CDR3 has 14 residues. The ends lost 3 bases at V and 5 bases at J; junction bases unmatched: 3. The V gene's germline CDR1 is LNHDA and CDR2 SQIVND (reference sequence). CDR3: CASSIRTSNNEQFF. CDR3 nucleotides: TGTGCCAGTAGTATTAGGACTAGCAACAATGAGCAGTTCTTC.

This chain links TRBV10-3 with TRBJ2-7; TRBD2 matches at 13 bases. The V gene's germline CDR1 is ENHRY and CDR2 SYGVKD. The trim removed 2 bases at V and 4 bases at J, leaving 2 bases unmatched. This CDR3 is built from 15 residues. CDR3 protein: CAISERLAGGYEQYF. The CDR3 bases are TGTGCCATCAGTGAGCGACTAGCGGGAGGATACGAGCAGTACTTC.

The V call is TRBV11-2, the J call TRBJ2-3, with D tentatively TRBD1 (6 bases). The germline V and J ends were trimmed by 7 bases and 2 bases, with 10 bases remaining between them. Germline V gene data show CDR1 as SGHAT and CDR2 as FQNNGV. The CDR3 sequence is 13 residues long. The CDR3 loop reads CASTGHNTDTQYF. CDR3 nucleotide sequence: TGTGCCAGCACGGGACATAACACAGATACGCAGTATTTT.

This chain connects TRBV11-3 to TRBJ2-5; 8 nucleotides match TRBD1. With 5 bases clipped from V and 5 bases from J, the junction kept 4 bases outside the gene matches. The CDR3 consists of 13 residues. Per the germline V gene, CDR1 is SGHNT and CDR2 is YENEEA. CDR3 coding DNA: TGTGCCAGCAGCCTGGGACAGGTGGAGACCCAGTACTTC. Its translation is CASSLGQVETQYF.

This clone was detected a few times. V and J are TRBV5-4 and TRBJ1-2; D call uncertain. V lost 0 bases, J lost 8 bases, and 8 bases lay in between. The CDR3 is 12 residues long. Germline values: CDR1 SGHNT, CDR2 YYREEE (reference sequence). In nucleotides, the CDR3 is TGTGCCAGCAGCTTGGGTGCGGACGGCTACACCTTC. Translation: CASSLGADGYTF.

The rearrangement joins TRBV7-9 to TRBJ2-1; 8 bases fit TRBD2. The CDR3 is 15 residues long. From germline, CDR1 is SEHNR and CDR2 FQNEAQ (reference sequence). J lost 2 bases, V lost 7 bases, and 7 bases had no gene match. For the CDR3, the DNA is TGTGCCAGCACCCGAGCGGGAGCAGCCTACAATGAGCAGTTCTTC. Translated: CASTRAGAAYNEQFF.

The CDR3 nucleotides are TGTGCCATCAGTGAGTCGGCACAGGGGAGTAGCGAGCAGTACTTC. Encoded protein: CAISESAQGSSEQYF. The genes are TRBV10-3 and TRBJ2-7, with TRBD1 identical over 7 bases. Trimming at V came to 0 bases and at J to 6 bases, leaving 8 bases not matched to a gene. From germline, CDR1 is ENHRY and CDR2 SYGVKD. The length of the CDR3 is 15 residues.

This chain connects TRBV12-5 to TRBJ2-3, with D unclear. V dropped 1 base and J dropped 2 bases, with 4 bases sitting between them. The CDR3 is 13 amino acids. Per germline, CDR1 LGHNT and CDR2 FRNRAP. In DNA form, the CDR3 reads TGTGCTAGTGGTTTGGGAGTCACAGATACGCAGTATTTT. It yields the protein CASGLGVTDTQYF. Drawing the rest from reference TRBV12-5 and TRBJ2-3, the complete variable domain is DARVTQTPRHKVTEMGQEVTMRCQPILGHNTVFWYRQTMMQGLELLAYFRNRAPLDDSGMPKDRFSAEMPDATLATLKIQPSEPRDSAVYFCASGLGVTDTQYFGPGTRLTVL.

The gene calls are TRBV6-5 and TRBJ1-2, with a weak D call TRBD1 (5 bases). The CDR3 covers 13 residues. Between the trimmed V and J ends, which lost 6 bases and 13 bases, there was a span of 21 bases. The germline gives CDR1 MNHEY, CDR2 SVGAGI. The CDR3 is CASRTGTQLGRTF. As DNA, the CDR3 is TGTGCCAGCAGGACCGGGACCCAACTAGGTCGCACCTTC.

The chain links TRBV5-4 to TRBJ1-6; D perhaps matches TRBD1 (5 bases). V lost 3 bases and J lost 7, with 14 bases in between. Germline CDR1 is SGHNT and CDR2 is YYREEE (reference sequence). There are 15 residues in the CDR3. CDR3 in amino acids: CASSWGGASNSPLHF. Here the CDR3 DNA reads TGTGCCAGCAGCTGGGGCGGGGCTAGCAATTCACCCCTCCACTTT.

The rearrangement uses TRBV18 and TRBJ1-1, with D perhaps matching TRBD1 (5 bases). Germline V gives CDR1 KGHSH, CDR2 LQKENI. This CDR3 has 14 residues. The V end lost 2 bases, the J end lost 3 bases, and 10 bases lay between the germline ends. The CDR3 region is CASSPVRGDTEAFF. Here the CDR3 DNA reads TGTGCCAGCTCACCAGTCCGGGGCGACACTGAAGCTTTCTTT.

The V call is TRBV29-1, the J call TRBJ2-5; 7 nucleotides line up with TRBD2. The junction had 10 bases not matched to a gene; V was cut back by 7 bases and J by 5 bases. In germline, CDR1 is SQVTM, CDR2 ANQGSEA. This CDR3 is built from 13 residues. CDR3 DNA sequence: TGCAGCGGTGCCGGGGGAGGGGACGAGACCCAGTACTTC. It codes for CSGAGGGDETQYF.

The rearrangement joins TRBV28 to TRBJ1-5; D is unresolved. CDR3 length: 16 amino acids. Trimming left V 6 bases short and J 2 bases short, with 17 bases between. Germline assignment: CDR1 MDHEN and CDR2 SYDVKM. The CDR3 coding sequence is TGTGCCAGCAGGGGTTGGGATTTATATGGCAATCAGCCCCAGCATTTT. It is translated as CASRGWDLYGNQPQHF.

This chain uses TRBV27 with TRBJ1-2; a possible D gene is TRBD1 (5 bases). Trimming took 6 bases from V and 6 from J, leaving 14 bases between them. The CDR3 covers 13 residues. In germline, CDR1 is MNHEY, CDR2 SMNVEV (reference sequence). The CDR3 region has the DNA TGTGCCAGCAGCCGCCCCCAGGGAGATGGCTACACCTTC. This translates into CASSRPQGDGYTF.

The J gene is TRBJ1-2, the V gene TRBV24-1, with TRBD1 matching over 10 bases. The germline V gene has CDR1 KGHDR and CDR2 SFDVKD. This CDR3 has 15 amino acids. Trimming cost V 9 bases and J 7 bases; bases outside gene matches: 13. CDR3 DNA sequence: TGTGCCACCGGAACCGGGACAGGGGATTCGGGTGGCTACACCTTC. Protein product: CATGTGTGDSGGYTF.

The chain combines TRBV11-2 with TRBJ2-7; 8 positions agree with TRBD1. With 2 bases clipped from V and 2 bases from J, the junction kept 5 bases outside the gene matches. This CDR3 has 15 residues. Germline V lookup: CDR1 SGHAT, CDR2 FQNNGV. In DNA, the CDR3 is TGTGCCAGCAGCTTAAGCCAGGGGGCCCCCTACGAGCAGTACTTC. This sequence encodes CASSLSQGAPYEQYF.

V is TRBV6-4 and J is TRBJ1-1, with TRBD1 matching over 7 bases. CDR1 is MRHNA and CDR2 is SNTAGT in the germline V gene. The length of the CDR3 is 15 residues. Losses at the gene ends were 4 bases for V and 11 bases for J; bases not matched to a gene: 16. CDR3 DNA: TGTGCCAGCAGTGTTGAGGAGGGGGCGATTTCTACGGCTTTCTTT. Its protein is CASSVEEGAISTAFF.

This sequence joins TRBV19 and TRBJ1-1; D is unresolved. Deletions cut 4 bases from V and 6 bases from J, with 9 bases between. Germline values: CDR1 LNHDA, CDR2 SQIVND (reference sequence). CDR3 length equals 12 residues. CDR3 region: CASSNPWAEAFF. Here the CDR3 DNA reads TGTGCCAGTAGTAATCCGTGGGCTGAAGCTTTCTTT.

CDR3 DNA: TGTGCCAGAAGACACCTCAGCCCCTCGGTCTATGGCTACACCTTC. Its translation is CARRHLSPSVYGYTF. The chain links TRBV5-3 to TRBJ1-2, with no clear D. TRBV5-3 is classed as an ORF, of uncertain function. This CDR3 is 15 amino acids long. Deletions cut 5 bases from V and 4 bases from J, with 18 bases between.

This clone is a singleton in its sample. This chain connects TRBV2 to TRBJ2-5, with D unresolved. Deletions cut 3 bases from V and 7 bases from J, with 12 bases between. The germline V gene encodes CDR1 SNHLY and CDR2 FYNNEI. This CDR3 is built from 13 residues. CDR3 in amino acids: CASSEAAGGTQYF. Written as DNA, the CDR3 is TGTGCCAGCAGTGAGGCGGCTGGTGGGACCCAGTACTTC.

The genes are TRBV27 and TRBJ1-6; unclear D gene. The V gene's germline CDR1 is MNHEY and CDR2 SMNVEV (reference sequence). This CDR3 is 12 amino acids long. Trimming left V 1 base short and J 8 bases short, with 3 bases between. The CDR3 sequence is CASSLLDSPLHF. The DNA of the CDR3 is TGTGCCAGCAGTTTATTGGATTCACCCCTCCACTTT.